This TCR beta chain derives from a study of somatic mutations in cytotoxic T cells in rheumatoid arthritis. Study findings and constraints: The study found that the largest CD8+ clone exceeded 20% of CD8+ cells in about an eighth of the 65 patients.

In regard to this clone: Its antigen is not identified.

V dropped 6 bases and J dropped 4; count of bases not matched to a gene: 5. The CDR3 runs to 14 residues. Germline V CDR1 and CDR2: KGHSH, LQKENI. Flow cytometry was used to check the purity of CD4+ and CD8+ cells, which had been isolated by positive magnetic bead selection. Data came from immunoSEQ multiplex PCR; TCRdb stores just in-frame clones and leaves some out. The table has about 10,000 clones, 85% seen once; the top ten hold 6.5% to 8%. The chain recombines TRBV18 with TRBJ1-4; TRBD1 matches 7 bases. Sequenced material: CD8+ T cells sorted from blood. The receptor was derived from an adult with rheumatoid arthritis. The CDR3 spells CASSPDRDNEKLFF. The CDR3 DNA reads TGTGCCAGCTCCCCAGACAGGGATAATGAAAAACTGTTTTTT.